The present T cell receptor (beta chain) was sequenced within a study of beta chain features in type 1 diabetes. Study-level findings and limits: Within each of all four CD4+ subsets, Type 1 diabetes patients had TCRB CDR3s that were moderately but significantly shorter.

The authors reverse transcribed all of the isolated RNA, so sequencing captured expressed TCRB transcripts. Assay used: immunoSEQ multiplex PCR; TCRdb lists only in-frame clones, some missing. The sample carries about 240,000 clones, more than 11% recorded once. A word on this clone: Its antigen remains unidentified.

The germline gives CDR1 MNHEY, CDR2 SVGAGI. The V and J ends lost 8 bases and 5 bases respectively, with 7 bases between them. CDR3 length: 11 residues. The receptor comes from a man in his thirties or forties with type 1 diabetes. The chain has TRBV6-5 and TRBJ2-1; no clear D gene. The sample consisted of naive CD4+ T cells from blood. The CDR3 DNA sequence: TGTGCCAGCCTAAGAGACAATGAGCAGTTCTTC. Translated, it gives CASLRDNEQFF.